This is a list of T cell receptor beta chains from one sample in a study of early T cells in non-severe SARS-CoV-2 infection. TCRdb reprocessed the 5' RACE reads via MiXCR and lists one record per CDR3 protein. Here the sample spans tens of thousands of distinct CDR3 sequences, 5% to 6.5% being singletons. The material sequenced was whole blood, taken at baseline. The receptor set was obtained from an adult who was a healthcare worker with PCR-confirmed SARS-CoV-2 infection or an uninfected control (not recorded which). The CDR3 runs from the conserved cysteine through the conserved F or W. A row's size may be missing; if present it is once, few, many or a size class.

clone_size: -
v_call: TRBV7-2
cdr3_aa: CASSVLGLRNGYTF

clone_size: -
v_call: TRBV7-2
cdr3_aa: CASSLPSGITGELFF

clone_size: many
v_call: TRBV4-2
cdr3_aa: CASSRPGLASYNEQFF

clone_size: many
v_call: TRBV29-1
cdr3_aa: CSVRTGGNYGYTF

clone_size: -
v_call: TRBV6-2/TRBV6-3
cdr3_aa: CASRRGSGTEAFF

clone_size: many
v_call: TRBV7-9
cdr3_aa: CASSLAGQVAYEQYF

clone_size: many
v_call: TRBV6-2/TRBV6-3
cdr3_aa: CASSDGTRYNEQFF

clone_size: -
v_call: TRBV9
cdr3_aa: CASSARLAGSYEQYF

clone_size: -
v_call: TRBV18
cdr3_aa: CASSPPGGALAKNIQYF

clone_size: -
v_call: TRBV28
cdr3_aa: CASGDSLDGEQYF

clone_size: many
v_call: TRBV12-3/TRBV12-4
cdr3_aa: CASGQLNTEAFF

clone_size: many
v_call: TRBV20-1
cdr3_aa: CSAARLAGGSNTGELFF

clone_size: few
v_call: TRBV19
cdr3_aa: CASSIVDGTVNEQFF

clone_size: few
v_call: TRBV12-3/TRBV12-4
cdr3_aa: CASGRDLNEKLFF

clone_size: many
v_call: TRBV28
cdr3_aa: CASSFGQGTFEQYF

clone_size: -
v_call: TRBV29-1
cdr3_aa: CSVEKGGYTF

clone_size: -
v_call: TRBV11-2
cdr3_aa: CASSYEASGMVEQYF

clone_size: many
v_call: TRBV20-1
cdr3_aa: CSARKVGGTEAFF

clone_size: -
v_call: TRBV6-6
cdr3_aa: CASSYSLAGGQNEQFF

clone_size: many
v_call: TRBV20-1
cdr3_aa: CSAKAQTSGNNEQFF

clone_size: many
v_call: TRBV24-1
cdr3_aa: CATSGGSQETQYF

clone_size: many
v_call: TRBV5-1
cdr3_aa: CASSPRTWGGPTQETQYF

clone_size: many
v_call: TRBV20-1
cdr3_aa: CSAPAADSNQPQHF

clone_size: many
v_call: TRBV11-3
cdr3_aa: CASSSNRNTIYF

clone_size: -
v_call: TRBV11-2
cdr3_aa: CASSPRQGRRSYNEQFF

clone_size: few
v_call: TRBV20-1
cdr3_aa: CSASKNIQYF

clone_size: -
v_call: TRBV18
cdr3_aa: CASSPELSTEAFF

clone_size: many
v_call: TRBV7-2
cdr3_aa: CASSLGDGAYGYTF

clone_size: many
v_call: TRBV28
cdr3_aa: CASRTGTEETQYF

clone_size: few
v_call: TRBV5-4
cdr3_aa: CASSLAGAAGELFF

clone_size: many
v_call: TRBV5-1
cdr3_aa: CASSLIGSGSSYNEQFF

clone_size: few
v_call: TRBV10-3
cdr3_aa: CAIAGTGKGTDTQYF

clone_size: -
v_call: TRBV6-5
cdr3_aa: CASSRTGTGSQETQYF

clone_size: many
v_call: TRBV5-6
cdr3_aa: CASSLDPQREGYYGYTF

clone_size: few
v_call: TRBV7-9
cdr3_aa: CASSLGSYEQYF

clone_size: many
v_call: TRBV11-2
cdr3_aa: CASRGPGADTQYF

clone_size: -
v_call: TRBV7-9
cdr3_aa: CASSPHPRQRFEQYF

clone_size: many
v_call: TRBV15
cdr3_aa: CATSRGPYETQYF

clone_size: -
v_call: TRBV5-4
cdr3_aa: CASSFGPGGLVHSPLHF

clone_size: many
v_call: TRBV7-8
cdr3_aa: CASSPRSGSSYNEQFF

clone_size: few
v_call: TRBV11-2
cdr3_aa: CASSSDNQETQYF